This is a list of T cell receptor beta chains from one sample in a study of cytomegalovirus exposure and HLA in healthy donors. Produced via immunoSEQ multiplex PCR; TCRdb's table is partial and in-frame only. The table shows about 130,000 clones, with about 8.5% occurring only once. Sequencing was carried out using PBMCs. These TCRs come from a man in his forties in good health and CMV-seronegative. Each CDR3 is given with its conserved first and last residue. Fields, in order: D gene, clone size, J gene, V gene, CDR3 protein, CDR3 DNA. A D gene is named only where the DNA matches it firmly. Some rows have no size entry. The others give once, few or many, or a class for an expanded clone.

d_call: TRBD1; clone_size: -; j_call: TRBJ1-1; v_call: TRBV4-1; cdr3_aa: CASSPQGVVTEAFF; cdr3_nt: TGCGCCAGCAGCCCGCAGGGGGTGGTCACTGAAGCTTTCTTT
d_call: TRBD2; clone_size: many; j_call: TRBJ2-3; v_call: TRBV7-9; cdr3_aa: CASSPRLAGGSHPGQYF; cdr3_nt: TGTGCCAGCAGCCCCCGACTAGCGGGGGGTTCACATCCAGGGCAGTATTTT
d_call: TRBD1; clone_size: once; j_call: TRBJ2-7; v_call: TRBV9; cdr3_aa: CASSAAGTGVHEQYF; cdr3_nt: TGTGCCAGCAGCGCCGCCGGGACAGGGGTCCACGAGCAGTACTTC
d_call: TRBD2; clone_size: few; j_call: TRBJ2-2; v_call: TRBV5-1; cdr3_aa: CASRSEAGLRELFF; cdr3_nt: TGCGCCAGCAGATCTGAAGCGGGGTTGCGGGAGCTGTTTTTT
d_call: TRBD1; clone_size: few; j_call: TRBJ1-6; v_call: TRBV30; cdr3_aa: CAWDRGNSPLHF; cdr3_nt: TGTGCCTGGGACAGGGGAAATTCACCCCTCCACTTT
d_call: -; clone_size: -; j_call: TRBJ2-2; v_call: TRBV5-1; cdr3_aa: CASSLARQNTGELFF; cdr3_nt: TGCGCCAGCAGCTTGGCCAGGCAGAACACCGGGGAGCTGTTTTTT
d_call: -; clone_size: -; j_call: TRBJ1-5; v_call: TRBV7-2; cdr3_aa: CASSLGGRDNQPQHF; cdr3_nt: TGTGCCAGCAGCTTAGGGGGGCGCGACAATCAGCCCCAGCATTTT
d_call: -; clone_size: -; j_call: TRBJ1-2; v_call: TRBV6-6; cdr3_aa: CASTYRLKDGYGYTF; cdr3_nt: TGTGCCAGCACCTATCGACTCAAAGATGGCTATGGCTACACCTTC
d_call: -; clone_size: -; j_call: TRBJ2-3; v_call: TRBV9; cdr3_aa: CASSVDGTTDTQYF; cdr3_nt: TGTGCCAGCAGCGTAGACGGGACTACAGATACGCAGTATTTT
d_call: -; clone_size: few; j_call: TRBJ2-5; v_call: TRBV29-1; cdr3_aa: CSYVGGETQYF; cdr3_nt: TGCAGCTATGTGGGGGGAGAGACCCAGTACTTC